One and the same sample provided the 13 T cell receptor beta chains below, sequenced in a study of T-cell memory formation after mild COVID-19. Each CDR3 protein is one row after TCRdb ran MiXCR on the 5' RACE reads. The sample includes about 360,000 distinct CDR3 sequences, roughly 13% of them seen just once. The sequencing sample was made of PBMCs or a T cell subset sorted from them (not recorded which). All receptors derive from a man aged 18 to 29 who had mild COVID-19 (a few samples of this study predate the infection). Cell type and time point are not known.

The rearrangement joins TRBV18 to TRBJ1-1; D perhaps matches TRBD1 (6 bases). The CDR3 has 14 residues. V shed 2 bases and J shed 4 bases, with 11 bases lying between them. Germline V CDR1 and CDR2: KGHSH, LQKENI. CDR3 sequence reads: CASSPRGRGTEAFF. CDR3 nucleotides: TGTGCCAGCTCACCAAGGGGGAGGGGCACTGAAGCTTTCTTT. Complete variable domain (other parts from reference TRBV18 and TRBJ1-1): NAGVMQNPRHLVRRRGQEARLRCSPMKGHSHVYWYRQLPEEGLKFMVYLQKENIIDESGMPKERFSAEFPKEGPSILRIQQVVRGDSAAYFCASSPRGRGTEAFFGQGTRLTVV.

CDR3 protein: CATSESNYGYTF. CDR3 sequence (DNA): TGTGCCACCAGTGAATCCAACTATGGCTACACCTTC. This chain uses TRBV24-1 with TRBJ1-2; D is unclear. Germline CDR1 is KGHDR and CDR2 is SFDVKD. V gave up 4 bases and J gave up 2 bases, with 4 bases separating them. This CDR3 is built from 12 residues.

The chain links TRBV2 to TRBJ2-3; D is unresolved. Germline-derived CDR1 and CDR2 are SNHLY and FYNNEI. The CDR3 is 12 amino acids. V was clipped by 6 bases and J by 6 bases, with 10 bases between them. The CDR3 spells CASSAQMDTQYF. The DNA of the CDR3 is TGTGCCAGCAGCGCCCAAATGGATACGCAGTATTTT.

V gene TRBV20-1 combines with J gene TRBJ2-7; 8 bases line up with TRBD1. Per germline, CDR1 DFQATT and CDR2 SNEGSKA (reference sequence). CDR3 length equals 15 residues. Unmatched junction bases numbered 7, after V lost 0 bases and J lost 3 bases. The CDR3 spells CSARDPQGADYEQYF. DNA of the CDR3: TGCAGTGCTAGAGATCCCCAGGGGGCCGACTACGAGCAGTACTTC.

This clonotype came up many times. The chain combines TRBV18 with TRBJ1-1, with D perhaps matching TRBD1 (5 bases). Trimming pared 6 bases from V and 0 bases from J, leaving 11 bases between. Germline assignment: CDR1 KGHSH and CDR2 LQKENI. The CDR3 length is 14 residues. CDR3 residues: CASSSQGLNTEAFF. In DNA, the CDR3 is TGTGCCAGCTCCTCCCAGGGACTGAACACTGAAGCTTTCTTT. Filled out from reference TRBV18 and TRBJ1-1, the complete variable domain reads NAGVMQNPRHLVRRRGQEARLRCSPMKGHSHVYWYRQLPEEGLKFMVYLQKENIIDESGMPKERFSAEFPKEGPSILRIQQVVRGDSAAYFCASSSQGLNTEAFFGQGTRLTVV.

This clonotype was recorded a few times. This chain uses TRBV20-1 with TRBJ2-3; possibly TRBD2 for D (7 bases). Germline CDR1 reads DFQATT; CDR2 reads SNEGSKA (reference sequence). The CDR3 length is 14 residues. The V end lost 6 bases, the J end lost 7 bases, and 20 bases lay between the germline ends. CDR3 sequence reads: CSARGGGRGNTQYF. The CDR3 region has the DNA TGCAGTGCCCGAGGAGGGGGGAGGGGTAATACGCAGTATTTT.

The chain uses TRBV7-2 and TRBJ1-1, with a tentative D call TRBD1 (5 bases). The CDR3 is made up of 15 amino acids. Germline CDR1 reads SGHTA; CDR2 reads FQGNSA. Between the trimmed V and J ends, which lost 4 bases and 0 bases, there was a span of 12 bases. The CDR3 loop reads CASSWGMGLNTEAFF. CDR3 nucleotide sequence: TGTGCCAGCAGCTGGGGGATGGGGCTGAACACTGAAGCTTTCTTT.

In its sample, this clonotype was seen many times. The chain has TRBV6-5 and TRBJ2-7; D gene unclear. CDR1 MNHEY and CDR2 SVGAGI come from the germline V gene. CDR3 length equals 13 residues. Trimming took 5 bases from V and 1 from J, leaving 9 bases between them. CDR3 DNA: TGTGCCAGCAGTCGATCCGGGTCCTACGAGCAGTACGTC. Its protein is CASSRSGSYEQYV.

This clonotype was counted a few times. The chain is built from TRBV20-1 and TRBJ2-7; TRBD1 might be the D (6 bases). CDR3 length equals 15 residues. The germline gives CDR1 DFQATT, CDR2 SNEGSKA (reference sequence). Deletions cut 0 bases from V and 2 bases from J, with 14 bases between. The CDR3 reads CSARDLGHNPYEQYF. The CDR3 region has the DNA TGCAGTGCTAGAGATCTGGGACATAACCCCTACGAGCAGTACTTC.

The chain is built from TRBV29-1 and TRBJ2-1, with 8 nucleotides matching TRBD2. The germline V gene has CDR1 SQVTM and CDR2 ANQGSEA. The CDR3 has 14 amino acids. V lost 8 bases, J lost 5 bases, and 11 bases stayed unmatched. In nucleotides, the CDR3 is TGCAGCCTCCGGCGGGGGGCCCTCCACAATGAGCAGTTCTTC. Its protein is CSLRRGALHNEQFF.

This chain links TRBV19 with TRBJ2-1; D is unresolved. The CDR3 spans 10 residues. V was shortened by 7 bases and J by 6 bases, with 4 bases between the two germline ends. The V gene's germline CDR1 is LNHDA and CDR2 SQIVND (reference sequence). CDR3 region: CASKGNEQFF. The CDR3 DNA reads TGTGCCAGTAAAGGCAATGAGCAGTTCTTC.

CDR3 sequence (DNA): TGTGCCAGCAGTGAGGAGGGGTACTATGGCTACACCTTC. This encodes CASSEEGYYGYTF. The chain couples TRBV2 to TRBJ1-2, with a tentative D call TRBD1 (5 bases). V was cut by 3 bases and J by 3 bases, with 8 bases left in between. This CDR3 spans 13 amino acids. CDR1 and CDR2 from the germline V gene are SNHLY and FYNNEI. The full variable domain, rest sourced from reference TRBV2 and TRBJ1-2, is EPEVTQTPSHQVTQMGQEVILRCVPISNHLYFYWYRQILGQKVEFLVSFYNNEISEKSEIFDDQFSVERPDGSNFTLKIRSTKLEDSAMYFCASSEEGYYGYTFGSGTRLTVV.

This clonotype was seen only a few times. The CDR3 nucleotides are TGCAGCGTTGTAATAGTGCAGTCTGAGCAGTTCTTC. It specifies CSVVIVQSEQFF. The chain links TRBV29-1 to TRBJ2-1, with D unclear. CDR1 and CDR2 (germline): SQVTM, ANQGSEA. The CDR3 is 12 residues long. Trimming cost V 4 bases and J 9 bases, with 13 bases left between them.